These 11 T cell receptor beta chains share one sample of origin, sequenced in a study of beta chain features in type 1 diabetes. Regarding the study as a whole: Moderate but significant shortening of TCRB CDR3s was recorded in all four CD4+ subsets from Type 1 diabetes patients.

No antigen has been identified for these receptors. As every portion of the isolated RNA was reverse transcribed, the sequencing read expressed TCRB transcripts. Generated by immunoSEQ multiplex PCR, the TCRdb table keeps only in-frame clones and is missing some. The sample lists 300,000 to 400,000 clones, over 8.5% occurring once. What was sequenced was central memory CD4+ T cells from blood. The receptors were sampled from a man under 40 with type 1 diabetes.

This clone was recorded at least ten times. The chain recombines TRBV7-9 with TRBJ2-5, with unresolved D. The CDR3 consists of 12 residues. Looked up from germline, CDR1 is SEHNR and CDR2 is FQNEAQ (reference sequence). Trimming pared 1 base from V and 8 bases from J, leaving 8 bases between. CDR3 nucleotide sequence: TGTGCCAGCAGCTTAGAGTTGGACACCCAGTACTTC. Translating gives CASSLELDTQYF.

This clone occurred a few times. The rearrangement uses TRBV6-5 and TRBJ2-3; 7 nucleotides align to TRBD2. Germline V gene sequence: CDR1 MNHEY, CDR2 SVGAGI. There are 16 residues in the CDR3. Unmatched junction bases numbered 9, after V lost 2 bases and J lost 4 bases. In DNA, the CDR3 is TGTGCCAGCAGTTACGCGTCAACGGGGGGAGCAGATACGCAGTATTTT. Translation gives CASSYASTGGADTQYF.

The rearrangement uses TRBV6-5 and TRBJ1-4; 8 bases line up with TRBD1. V gave up 6 bases and J gave up 5 bases; unmatched junction bases: 2. Looked up from germline, CDR1 is MNHEY and CDR2 is SVGAGI. The CDR3 runs to 13 residues. CDR3 region: CASRRTGNEKLFF. The CDR3 nucleotides read TGTGCCAGCAGGAGGACAGGGAATGAAAAACTGTTTTTT.

The chain recombines TRBV18 with TRBJ2-1, with D tentatively TRBD2 (6 bases). The CDR3 sequence is 15 residues long. Germline values: CDR1 KGHSH, CDR2 LQKENI. Trimming shortened V by 3 bases and J by 4 bases, and 13 bases separated the two germline ends. This CDR3 is CASSPRSGWYNEQFF. The CDR3 region has the DNA TGTGCCAGCTCACCGAGGAGCGGGTGGTACAATGAGCAGTTCTTC.

On this clone itself: Other DNA sequences within the sample encode an identical CDR3. The chain employs TRBV5-1 and TRBJ1-1; D unclear. V lost 4 bases and J 4 bases, leaving 11 bases between the germline ends. This CDR3 is built from 13 residues. The germline CDR1 and CDR2 sequences are SGHRS and YFSETQ. The CDR3 spells CASSPGGFTEAFF. CDR3 sequence (DNA): TGCGCCAGCAGCCCCGGAGGGTTCACTGAAGCTTTCTTT.

This clone was seen more than once but under ten times. V is TRBV7-2 and J is TRBJ1-3, with D possibly matching TRBD1 (5 bases). V lost 0 bases and J 4 bases, leaving 13 bases between the germline ends. The germline V gene encodes CDR1 SGHTA and CDR2 FQGNSA. This CDR3 spans 16 amino acids. Written as DNA, the CDR3 is TGTGCCAGCAGCTTAGCTTGGCCCGGGGCAGGAAACACCATATATTTT. This sequence encodes CASSLAWPGAGNTIYF. Together with reference TRBV7-2 and TRBJ1-3, the CDR3 gives the full variable domain: GAGVSQSPSNKVTEKGKDVELRCDPISGHTALYWYRQSLGQGLEFLIYFQGNSAPDKSGLPSDRFSAERTGGSVSTLTIQRTQQEDSAVYLCASSLAWPGAGNTIYFGEGSWLTVV.

V and J are TRBV5-4 and TRBJ2-3; a weak D match, TRBD1 (6 bases). The CDR3 is made up of 14 amino acids. Trimming removed 0 bases at V and 5 bases at J, with 10 bases between. Germline assignment: CDR1 SGHNT and CDR2 YYREEE (reference sequence). CDR3 DNA sequence: TGTGCCAGCAGCTTGGAGGGGGTAGGAGATACGCAGTATTTT. Protein sequence: CASSLEGVGDTQYF.

On this clone itself: Compared with germline, one end of the junction differs, possibly owing to a read error. Other DNA sequences within the sample encode an identical CDR3. This rearrangement joins TRBV28 to TRBJ2-3, with 10 bases fitting TRBD1. The CDR3 spans 15 residues. CDR1 MDHEN and CDR2 SYDVKM come from the germline V gene. The CDR3 reads CASQKPGQGMDTQYF. The CDR3 region has the DNA TGTGCCAGTCAGAAACCGGGACAGGGGATGGATACACAGTATTTT.

V usage is TRBV11-2 and J usage is TRBJ2-5; 12 bases are shared with TRBD2. CDR3 length: 19 amino acids. Unmatched junction bases numbered 11, after V lost 3 bases and J lost 0 bases. Germline V gene sequence: CDR1 SGHAT, CDR2 FQNNGV. For the CDR3, the DNA is TGTGCCAGCAGCTTGGGTATGACTAGCGGGAGCGGGTACCAAGAGACCCAGTACTTC. The encoded protein is CASSLGMTSGSGYQETQYF. Variable domain in full (rest from reference TRBV11-2 and TRBJ2-5): EAGVAQSPRYKIIEKRQSVAFWCNPISGHATLYWYQQILGQGPKLLIQFQNNGVVDDSQLPKDRFSAERLKGVDSTLKIQPAKLEDSAVYLCASSLGMTSGSGYQETQYFGPGTRLLVL.

This chain connects TRBV6-5 to TRBJ2-4; 7 nucleotides align to TRBD1. CDR3 length: 15 amino acids. V lost 0 bases and J lost 7; bases outside the gene matches: 6. Germline lookup yields CDR1 MNHEY and CDR2 SVGAGI. The CDR3 region has the DNA TGTGCCAGCAGTTACTCACGACAACAGGGGAACATTCAGTACTTC. This translates into CASSYSRQQGNIQYF.

This clone was observed a handful of times. This chain uses TRBV10-1 with TRBJ2-6; either TRBD1 or TRBD2 may fit D (5 bases each). V gave up 5 bases and J gave up 0 bases, with 8 bases separating them. Looked up from germline, CDR1 is WNHNN and CDR2 is SYGVQD (reference sequence). The CDR3 is made up of 15 amino acids. In DNA, the CDR3 is TGCGCCAGCAGTCCAGGGAGCTCTGGGGCCAACGTCCTGACTTTC. This translates into CASSPGSSGANVLTF.